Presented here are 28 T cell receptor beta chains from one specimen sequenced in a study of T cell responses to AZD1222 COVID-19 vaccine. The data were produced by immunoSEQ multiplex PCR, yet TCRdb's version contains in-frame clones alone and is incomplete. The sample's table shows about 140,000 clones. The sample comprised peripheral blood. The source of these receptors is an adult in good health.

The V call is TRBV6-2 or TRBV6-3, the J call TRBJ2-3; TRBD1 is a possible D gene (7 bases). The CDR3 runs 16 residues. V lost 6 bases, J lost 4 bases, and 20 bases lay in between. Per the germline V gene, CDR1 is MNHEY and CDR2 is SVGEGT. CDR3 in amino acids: CASSLGGGIRADTQYF. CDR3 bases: TGTGCCAGCAGCCTTGGAGGGGGCATACGCGCAGATACGCAGTATTTT.

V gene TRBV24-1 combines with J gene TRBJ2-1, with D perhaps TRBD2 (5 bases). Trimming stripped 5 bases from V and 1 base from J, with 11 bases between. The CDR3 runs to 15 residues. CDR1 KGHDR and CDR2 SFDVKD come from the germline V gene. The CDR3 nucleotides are TGTGCCACCAGTGGCAACACGGGGTCCTACAATGAGCAGTTCTTC. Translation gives CATSGNTGSYNEQFF.

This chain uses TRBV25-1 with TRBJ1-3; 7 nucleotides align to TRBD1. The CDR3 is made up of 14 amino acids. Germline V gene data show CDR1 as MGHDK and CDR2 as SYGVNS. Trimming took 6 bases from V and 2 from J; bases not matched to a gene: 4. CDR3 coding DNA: TGTGCCAGCAGAAAAACAGGGGCTGGAAACACCATATATTTT. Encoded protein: CASRKTGAGNTIYF.

CDR3 in amino acids: CASSKPGGKRISGNTIYF. CDR3 nucleotides: TGTGCCAGCAGCAAACCCGGCGGAAAGCGAATCTCTGGAAACACCATATATTTT. The chain has TRBV21-1 and TRBJ1-3. TRBV21-1 is shown as a pseudogene. The CDR3 loop spans 18 amino acids.

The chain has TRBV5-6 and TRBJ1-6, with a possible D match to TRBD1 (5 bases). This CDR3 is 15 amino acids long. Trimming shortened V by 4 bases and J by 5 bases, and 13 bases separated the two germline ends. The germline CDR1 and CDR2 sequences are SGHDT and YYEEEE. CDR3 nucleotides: TGTGCCAGCAGCATCGGGACGGGAGATAATTCACCCCTCCACTTT. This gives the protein CASSIGTGDNSPLHF.

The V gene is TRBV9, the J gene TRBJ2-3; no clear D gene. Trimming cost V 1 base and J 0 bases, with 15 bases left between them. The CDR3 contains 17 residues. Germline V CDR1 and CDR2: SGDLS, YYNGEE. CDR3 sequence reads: CASSVPDTEASTDTQYF. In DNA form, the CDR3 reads TGTGCCAGCAGCGTACCCGATACAGAGGCTAGCACAGATACGCAGTATTTT.

CDR3 nucleotides: TGTGCCAGCAGAAACCCGGGGGGTAGGGGCTACACCTTC. Its protein product is CASRNPGGRGYTF. The rearrangement joins TRBV9 to TRBJ1-2, with a weak D call TRBD1 (5 bases). This CDR3 region has 13 residues. The ends were cut back, 5 bases at V and 8 bases at J, with 16 bases in the middle. Germline CDR1 and CDR2: SGDLS and YYNGEE. Combining the CDR3 with reference TRBV9 and TRBJ1-2 gives the whole variable domain DSGVTQTPKHLITATGQRVTLRCSPRSGDLSVYWYQQSLDQGLQFLIQYYNGEERAKGNILERFSAQQFPDLHSELNLSSLELGDSALYFCASRNPGGRGYTFGSGTRLTVV.

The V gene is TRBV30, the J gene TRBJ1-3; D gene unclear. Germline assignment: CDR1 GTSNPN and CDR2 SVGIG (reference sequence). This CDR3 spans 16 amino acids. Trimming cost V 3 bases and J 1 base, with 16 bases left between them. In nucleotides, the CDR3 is TGTGCCTGGAGCGGCGCTTATGGGAGGTCTGGAAACACCATATATTTT. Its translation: CAWSGAYGRSGNTIYF. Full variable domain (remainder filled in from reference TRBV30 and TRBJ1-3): SQTIHQWPATLVQPVGSPLSLECTVEGTSNPNLYWYRQAAGRGLQLLFYSVGIGQISSEVPQNLSASRPQDRQFILSSKKLLLSDSGFYLCAWSGAYGRSGNTIYFGEGSWLTVV.

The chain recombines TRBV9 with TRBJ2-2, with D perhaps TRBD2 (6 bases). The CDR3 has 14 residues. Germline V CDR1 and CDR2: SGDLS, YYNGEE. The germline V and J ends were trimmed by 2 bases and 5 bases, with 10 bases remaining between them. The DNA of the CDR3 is TGTGCCAGCAGCGTGACTAGACGTACCGGGGAGCTGTTTTTT. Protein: CASSVTRRTGELFF.

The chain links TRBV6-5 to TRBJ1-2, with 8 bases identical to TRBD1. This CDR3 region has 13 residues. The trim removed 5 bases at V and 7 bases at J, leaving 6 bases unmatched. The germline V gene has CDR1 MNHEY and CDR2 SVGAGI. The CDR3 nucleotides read TGTGCCAGCAGTCGCCGACAGGGGAGTGGCTACACCTTC. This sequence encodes CASSRRQGSGYTF.

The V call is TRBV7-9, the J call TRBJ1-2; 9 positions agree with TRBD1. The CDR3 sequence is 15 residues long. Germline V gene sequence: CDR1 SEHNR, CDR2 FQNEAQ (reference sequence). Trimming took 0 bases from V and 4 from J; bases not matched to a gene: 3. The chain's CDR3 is CASSLAYRGPYGYTF. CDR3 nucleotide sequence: TGTGCCAGCAGCTTAGCTTACAGGGGGCCCTATGGCTACACCTTC.

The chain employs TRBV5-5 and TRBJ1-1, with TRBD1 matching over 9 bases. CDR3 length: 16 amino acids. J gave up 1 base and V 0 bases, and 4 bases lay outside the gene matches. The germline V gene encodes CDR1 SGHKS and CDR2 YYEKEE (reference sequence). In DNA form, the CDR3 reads TGTGCCAGCAGCTTGGAACAGGGGGCATGGAACACTGAAGCTTTCTTT. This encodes CASSLEQGAWNTEAFF.

CDR3 nucleotides: TGTGCCAGCAGTACATTAGACCGAATCACAGATACGCAGTATTTT. Amino acids: CASSTLDRITDTQYF. The chain couples TRBV6-5 to TRBJ2-3, with D unresolved. The germline CDR1 and CDR2 sequences are MNHEY and SVGAGI. The length of the CDR3 is 15 residues. The ends were cut back, 5 bases at V and 2 bases at J, with 14 bases in the middle.

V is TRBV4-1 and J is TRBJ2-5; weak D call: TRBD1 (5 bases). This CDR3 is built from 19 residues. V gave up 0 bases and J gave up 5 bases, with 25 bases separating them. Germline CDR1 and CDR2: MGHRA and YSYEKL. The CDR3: CASSQDLGKGHGTKETQYF. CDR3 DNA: TGCGCCAGCAGCCAAGATTTAGGTAAGGGGCATGGAACGAAGGAGACCCAGTACTTC.

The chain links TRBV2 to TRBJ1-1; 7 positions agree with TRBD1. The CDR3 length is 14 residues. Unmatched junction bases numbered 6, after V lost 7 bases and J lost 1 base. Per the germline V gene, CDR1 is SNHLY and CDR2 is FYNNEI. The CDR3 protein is CASNPRTGNTEAFF. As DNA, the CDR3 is TGTGCCAGCAATCCCCGGACAGGGAACACTGAAGCTTTCTTT.

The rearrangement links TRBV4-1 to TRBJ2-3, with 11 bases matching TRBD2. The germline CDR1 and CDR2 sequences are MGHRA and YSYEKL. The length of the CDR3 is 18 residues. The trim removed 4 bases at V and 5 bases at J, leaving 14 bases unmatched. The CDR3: CASSPRGASGGPGDTQYF. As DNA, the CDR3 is TGCGCCAGCAGCCCCAGGGGGGCTAGCGGGGGGCCGGGAGATACGCAGTATTTT.

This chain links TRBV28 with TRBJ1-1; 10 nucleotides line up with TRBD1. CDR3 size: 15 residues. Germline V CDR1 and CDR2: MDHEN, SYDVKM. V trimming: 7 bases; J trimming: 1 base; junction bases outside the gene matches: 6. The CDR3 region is CASKMTGGGNTEAFF. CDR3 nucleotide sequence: TGTGCCAGCAAAATGACAGGGGGCGGGAACACTGAAGCTTTCTTT.

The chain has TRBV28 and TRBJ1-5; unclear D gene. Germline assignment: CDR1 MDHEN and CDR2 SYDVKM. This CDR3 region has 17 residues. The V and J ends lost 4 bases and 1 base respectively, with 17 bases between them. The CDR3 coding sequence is TGTGCCAGCAGTTCGTCCGGCACGGGGTTGAGCAATCAGCCCCAGCATTTT. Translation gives CASSSSGTGLSNQPQHF.

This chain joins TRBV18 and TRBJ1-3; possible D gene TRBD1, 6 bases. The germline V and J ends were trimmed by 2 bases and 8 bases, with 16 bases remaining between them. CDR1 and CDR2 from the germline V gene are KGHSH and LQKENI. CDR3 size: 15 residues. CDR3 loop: CASSPGTGIIDTIYF. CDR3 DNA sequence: TGTGCCAGCTCACCAGGAACAGGGATCATTGACACCATATATTTT.

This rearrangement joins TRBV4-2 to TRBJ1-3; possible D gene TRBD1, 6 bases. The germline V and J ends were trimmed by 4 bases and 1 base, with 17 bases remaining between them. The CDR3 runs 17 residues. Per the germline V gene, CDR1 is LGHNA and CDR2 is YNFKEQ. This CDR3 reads CASSPTVRGASGNTIYF. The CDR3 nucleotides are TGTGCCAGCAGCCCAACAGTGCGGGGGGCGTCTGGAAACACCATATATTTT.

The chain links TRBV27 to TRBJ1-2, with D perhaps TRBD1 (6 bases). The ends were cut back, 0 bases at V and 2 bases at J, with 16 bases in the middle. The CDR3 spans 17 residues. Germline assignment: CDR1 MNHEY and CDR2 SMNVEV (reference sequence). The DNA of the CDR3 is TGTGCCAGCAGTTTATCGGCCTCACAGGGAGCGAACTATGGCTACACCTTC. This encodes CASSLSASQGANYGYTF.

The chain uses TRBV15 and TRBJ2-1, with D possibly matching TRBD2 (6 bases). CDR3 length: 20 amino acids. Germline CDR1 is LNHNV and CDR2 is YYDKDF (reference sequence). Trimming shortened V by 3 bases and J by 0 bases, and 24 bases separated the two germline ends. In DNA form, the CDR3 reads TGTGCCACCAGCAGGTTTGGGACTCCGCTAACCCCAAGCTCCTACAATGAGCAGTTCTTC. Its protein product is CATSRFGTPLTPSSYNEQFF.

CDR3 in amino acids: CSHNTGRGDEQYF. For the CDR3, the DNA is TGCAGCCATAACACGGGGAGGGGCGACGAGCAGTACTTC. This chain links TRBV29-1 with TRBJ2-7; 7 bases are shared with TRBD2. This CDR3 has 13 residues. V shed 8 bases and J 5 bases; nucleotides not matched to a gene: 12. Per germline, CDR1 SQVTM and CDR2 ANQGSEA.

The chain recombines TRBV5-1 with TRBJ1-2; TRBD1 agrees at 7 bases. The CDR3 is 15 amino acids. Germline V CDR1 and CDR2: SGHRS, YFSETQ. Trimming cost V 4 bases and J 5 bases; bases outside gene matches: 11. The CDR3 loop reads CASSPGGQLWYGYTF. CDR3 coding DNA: TGCGCCAGCAGCCCAGGGGGACAGCTTTGGTATGGCTACACCTTC.

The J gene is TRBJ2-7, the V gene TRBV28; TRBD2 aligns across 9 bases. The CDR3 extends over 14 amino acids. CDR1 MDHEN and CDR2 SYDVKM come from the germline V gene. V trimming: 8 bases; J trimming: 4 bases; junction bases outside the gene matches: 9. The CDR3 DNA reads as TGTGCCAGCGGCGGGGGGGGCGCTGGTTACGAGCAGTACTTC. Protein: CASGGGGAGYEQYF.

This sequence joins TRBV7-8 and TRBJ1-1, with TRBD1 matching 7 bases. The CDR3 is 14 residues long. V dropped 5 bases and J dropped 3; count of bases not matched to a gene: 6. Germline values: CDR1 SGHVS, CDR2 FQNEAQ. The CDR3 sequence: CASSRQTGDTEAFF. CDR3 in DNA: TGTGCCAGCAGCCGACAAACAGGGGACACTGAAGCTTTCTTT.

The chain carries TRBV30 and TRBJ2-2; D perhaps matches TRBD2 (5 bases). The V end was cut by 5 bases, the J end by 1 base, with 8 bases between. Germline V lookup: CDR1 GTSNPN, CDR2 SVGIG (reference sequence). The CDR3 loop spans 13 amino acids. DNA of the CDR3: TGTGCCTGGCGGACTGGGAACACCGGGGAGCTGTTTTTT. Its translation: CAWRTGNTGELFF.

CDR3: CASSLGVRANEKLFF. The CDR3, as DNA: TGTGCCAGCAGCTTAGGAGTACGAGCTAATGAAAAACTGTTTTTT. This sequence joins TRBV7-2 and TRBJ1-4; no definite D call. V was clipped by 1 base and J by 3 bases, with 9 bases between them. Per germline, CDR1 SGHTA and CDR2 FQGNSA. CDR3 length equals 15 residues.